The clone carrying this T cell receptor beta chain was observed many times. An end of the junction differs from the germline gene, which may be a read error. This sample stems from a study of spatial heterogeneity in lung cancer. Per germline, CDR1 MDHEN and CDR2 SYDVKM. This CDR3 has 19 amino acids. Using its own MiXCR run on the 5' RACE reads, TCRdb lists one record per CDR3 protein. The sample records 25,000 to 35,000 distinct CDR3 sequences, about 5.2% being singletons. Specified time point: blood at routine non-recurrence follow-up after resection. The source is a female donor with early-stage non-small cell lung cancer. This chain uses TRBV28 with TRBJ1-3, with 10 nucleotides matching TRBD1. This material consisted of PBMCs, taken at follow-up. As DNA, the CDR3 is TGTGCCAGCAGGTTATTTCCTAACCCCGGGACAGGGGCTGGAAACACCATATATTTT. It is translated as CASRLFPNPGTGAGNTIYF.